This T cell receptor (beta chain) derives from a study of blood T cell repertoires in COVID-19 (dated by TCRdb to 2018 to 2021). For the study in its entirety: The collaborator samples originated in the United States, Italy and Spain and spanned the acute and convalescent phases of COVID-19. The material from the prospective study consisted of cDNA or gDNA derived from T cells, B-cell-depleted T cells, or PBMCs. Subjects who had been exposed to COVID-19, were actively infected with it, or had recovered from it provided the deeply sampled blood TCRbeta repertoires that made up the dataset. The repertoires were released in a freely available public database intended as a resource for research on the immune response to SARS-CoV-2. The samples were drawn from two sources: the first 160 participants of the ongoing ImmuneRACE study, and 1,254 subjects contributed by 6 global collaborators. Nearly every sample came with metadata listing a de-identified subject ID, COVID-19 status, age in years and sex. Where available, HLA class I and class II types were taken from metadata supplied by the sample provider and were not determined by assay-based typing.

The CDR3 contains 15 residues, cysteine and phenylalanine counted. Only the CDR3 part of the read is kept: 45 bases, read in frame from the first base. Per the germline V gene, SGHAT is the CDR1 and FQNNGV is the CDR2. V loses 0 bases of germline sequence and J loses 5 bases, and the interval between the two ends is 13 bases. Participants in the prospective study were enrolled through a virtual design, were aged about 18 to 100 years, and lived in roughly 24 United States geographic areas. In the prospective study, participants were assigned to cohorts based on the clinical history participants reported in a screening survey and a study questionnaire. Recovered participants in ImmuneRACE Cohort 3 were defined by two consecutive negative NP/OP PCR tests, clearance by a healthcare professional, or resolution of symptoms. Mobile phlebotomists in the prospective study collected whole blood, serum and a nasopharyngeal or oropharyngeal swab from every participant. Prospective study participants could optionally give additional blood draws and questionnaires over an approximately two-month period. Before DNA extraction, blood samples from the prospective study were shipped at room temperature or frozen.

About this clone: The antigen it recognizes is unknown. No clone much larger than this one lies a single base away; base qualities are absent.

The research as a whole found: How much clinical and demographic metadata was included differed by source and by participant, and the metadata was provided uncurated.

TCRbeta CDR3 regions were amplified from genomic DNA by means of the immunoSEQ Assay, a bias-controlled multiplex PCR. The authors' analysis ran thus. The number of nucleated cells in each sample was estimated from the amplification of reference gene primers within the assay. To quantify the absolute abundance of each unique TCRbeta CDR3 rearrangement, sequence reads were collapsed and filtered. Productive Simpson clonality was computed per sample as the square root of Simpson's diversity index over productive rearrangements. TCRdb re-hosts the immuneACCESS table, in-frame sequences only. Its copies lack some clones; in the studies checked, an unresolved V gene accounts for under half of them, and the cause for the rest is not known. For V, J and clone size, that table is used; D and trimming come from the DNA. This sample comprises some 370,000 clones, 75% to 90% of them detected only once. The ten largest clones capture about 4.8% of the sample.

The clonotype was recovered from a woman between 50 and 59 years old who had recovered from COVID-19. The chain couples TRBV11-2 to TRBJ2-5; TRBD1 is perhaps the D gene, given 5 matching bases. The sequencing input was PBMCs or T cells enriched from blood (not recorded which). CDR3 reads: CASSLEQVAWETQYF. The sequenced DNA: TGTGCCAGCAGCTTAGAACAGGTCGCTTGGGAGACCCAGTACTTC.